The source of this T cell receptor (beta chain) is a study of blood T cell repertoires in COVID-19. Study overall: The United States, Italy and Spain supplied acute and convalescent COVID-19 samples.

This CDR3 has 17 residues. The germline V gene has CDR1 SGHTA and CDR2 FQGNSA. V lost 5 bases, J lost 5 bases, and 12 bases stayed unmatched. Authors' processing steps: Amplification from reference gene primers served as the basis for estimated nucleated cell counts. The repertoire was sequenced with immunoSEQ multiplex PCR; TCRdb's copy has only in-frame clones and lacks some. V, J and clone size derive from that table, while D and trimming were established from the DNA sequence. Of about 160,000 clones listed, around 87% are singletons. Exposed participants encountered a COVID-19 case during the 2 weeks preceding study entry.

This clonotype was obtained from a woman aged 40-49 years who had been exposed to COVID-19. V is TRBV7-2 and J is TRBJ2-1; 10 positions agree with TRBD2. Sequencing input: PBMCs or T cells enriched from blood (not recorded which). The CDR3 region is CASSPRGAGGGHNEQFF. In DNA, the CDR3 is TGTGCCAGCAGCCCCCGAGGAGCGGGAGGGGGACACAATGAGCAGTTCTTC. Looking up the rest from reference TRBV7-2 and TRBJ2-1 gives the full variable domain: GAGVSQSPSNKVTEKGKDVELRCDPISGHTALYWYRQSLGQGLEFLIYFQGNSAPDKSGLPSDRFSAERTGGSVSTLTIQRTQQEDSAVYLCASSPRGAGGGHNEQFFGPGTRLTVL.